One and the same sample provided the 22 T cell receptor beta chains below, sequenced in a study of identical twins. MiXCR, run by TCRdb on the 5' RACE reads, gives a single entry per CDR3 protein. Found here are fewer than 500,000 distinct CDR3 sequences, 20% to 25% of them singletons; the top ten hold around 3%. These data also featured in a second study, about T cells expressing NK-cell markers.

Specimen: CD4+ T cells sorted from blood. These receptors came from a woman under 30 in good health.

This clonotype was detected only a few times. The gene calls are TRBV10-3 and TRBJ2-6; D remains ambiguous. Germline V CDR1 and CDR2: ENHRY, SYGVKD. The ends were cut back, 8 bases at V and 11 bases at J, with 10 bases in the middle. The CDR3 contains 11 residues. Here the CDR3 reads CAIRTADVLTF. CDR3 sequence (DNA): TGTGCCATCCGGACCGCGGACGTCCTGACTTTC.

A single count supports this clonotype. The chain carries TRBV15 and TRBJ2-5; 9 bases agree with TRBD2. V shed 3 bases and J 5 bases; nucleotides not matched to a gene: 4. The length of the CDR3 is 14 residues. CDR1 and CDR2 (germline): LNHNV, YYDKDF (reference sequence). For the CDR3, the DNA is TGTGCCACCAGCAGGGGGACTAGCCGGGAGACCCAGTACTTC. Its protein product is CATSRGTSRETQYF.

The chain recombines TRBV7-9 with TRBJ2-7; 12 bases agree with TRBD2. J gave up 2 bases and V 5 bases, and 4 bases lay outside the gene matches. This CDR3 region has 15 residues. Germline V gene sequence: CDR1 SEHNR, CDR2 FQNEAQ (reference sequence). CDR3 nucleotides: TGTGCCAGCAGCCTTACTAGCGGGAGGACCTACGAGCAGTACTTC. Protein sequence: CASSLTSGRTYEQYF.

This clonotype has just a few counts. This chain uses TRBV10-2 with TRBJ2-3; a weak D match, TRBD1 (6 bases). This CDR3 contains 14 residues. Between the trimmed V and J ends, which lost 3 bases and 7 bases, there was a span of 14 bases. Germline V gene sequence: CDR1 WSHSY, CDR2 SAAADI. The CDR3 is CASSDSDSPYTQYF. CDR3 DNA: TGCGCCAGCAGTGACTCGGACAGCCCATATACGCAGTATTTT.

There are a few counts of this clonotype. The V call is TRBV7-2, the J call TRBJ2-7, with D maybe TRBD2 (5 bases). The ends were cut back, 3 bases at V and 4 bases at J, with 16 bases in the middle. The CDR3 runs to 15 residues. Germline-derived CDR1 and CDR2 are SGHTA and FQGNSA. In DNA, the CDR3 is TGTGCCAGCAGCTTTAATCTGCTAGGAGGTTACGAGCAGTACTTC. This translates into CASSFNLLGGYEQYF.

This chain links TRBV21-1 with TRBJ2-2; the table's D gene call, TRBD1, was not cross checked with the DNA. TRBV21-1 has pseudogene status. There are 16 residues in the CDR3. Here the CDR3 DNA reads TGTGCCAGCAGCAAAGCCCCCGGACAGAACACCGGGGAGCTGTTTTTT. As protein: CASSKAPGQNTGELFF.

This rearrangement joins TRBV6-1 to TRBJ1-2; a possible D gene is TRBD1 (5 bases). This CDR3 has 13 residues. Germline CDR1 is MNHNS and CDR2 is SASEGT. V was pared by 6 bases and J by 8 bases, with 16 bases between. This CDR3 is CASSPGRSRGYTF. Written as DNA, the CDR3 is TGTGCCAGCAGCCCGGGACGGTCGCGGGGCTACACCTTC.

The rearrangement links TRBV20-1 to TRBJ2-7; tentative D call: TRBD2 (6 bases). The length of the CDR3 is 12 residues. Looked up from germline, CDR1 is DFQATT and CDR2 is SNEGSKA (reference sequence). V was pared by 0 bases and J by 4 bases, with 7 bases between. The CDR3: CSAREGGYEQYF. The CDR3 nucleotides read TGCAGTGCTAGAGAGGGGGGATACGAGCAGTACTTC.

This clonotype was observed a few times. This chain uses TRBV29-1 with TRBJ2-1; TRBD2 might be the D (5 bases). This CDR3 has 14 residues. V was pared by 2 bases and J by 6 bases, with 14 bases between. CDR1 and CDR2 (germline): SQVTM, ANQGSEA. DNA of the CDR3: TGCAGCGTTGAACGGAGGCTGTATGGCAATGAGCAGTTCTTC. It is translated as CSVERRLYGNEQFF.

This clonotype was counted a few times. The chain carries TRBV12-3 or TRBV12-4 and TRBJ1-4; 7 bases line up with TRBD1. V was clipped by 5 bases and J by 10 bases; unmatched bases: 10. CDR3 size: 14 residues. The CDR3: CASSPTGDRGKLFF. In DNA form, the CDR3 reads TGTGCCAGCAGTCCAACAGGGGACCGCGGAAAACTGTTTTTT.

This clonotype has just a few counts. The rearrangement links TRBV20-1 to TRBJ1-1; D uncertain. The ends were cut back, 0 bases at V and 3 bases at J, with 5 bases in the middle. Germline V lookup: CDR1 DFQATT, CDR2 SNEGSKA (reference sequence). This CDR3 is 12 amino acids long. The CDR3: CSARDLHTEAFF. The CDR3 DNA sequence: TGCAGTGCTAGAGACCTGCACACTGAAGCTTTCTTT.

The chain links TRBV6-6 to TRBJ1-2; D gene ambiguous. This CDR3 is built from 12 residues. Between the trimmed V and J ends, which lost 4 bases and 4 bases, there was a span of 7 bases. CDR1 is MNHNY and CDR2 is SVGAGI in the germline V gene (reference sequence). In nucleotides, the CDR3 is TGTGCCAGCAGTTCAAGGGCCTATGGCTACACCTTC. Translation: CASSSRAYGYTF.

This clonotype came up a few times. This sequence joins TRBV7-9 and TRBJ2-5; 7 nucleotides line up with TRBD1. V shed 5 bases and J 1 base; nucleotides not matched to a gene: 7. This CDR3 has 15 amino acids. Germline-derived CDR1 and CDR2 are SEHNR and FQNEAQ (reference sequence). CDR3 sequence (DNA): TGTGCCAGCAGCCACACGACAGGGATCCAAGAGACCCAGTACTTC. This gives the protein CASSHTTGIQETQYF.

The chain is built from TRBV4-3 and TRBJ2-2, with a possible D match to TRBD2 (6 bases). Trimming removed 1 base at V and 7 bases at J, with 10 bases between. The CDR3 extends over 14 amino acids. Germline loops: CDR1 LGHNA, CDR2 YSLEER. CDR3 sequence (DNA): TGCGCCAGCAGCCAAGGGACTAAGTTCGGGGAGCTGTTTTTT. It is translated as CASSQGTKFGELFF.

This clonotype was seen a few times. The chain carries TRBV5-1 and TRBJ2-3, with 11 bases that match TRBD2. The CDR3 runs to 16 residues. J was trimmed by 6 bases and V by 3 bases; bases with no gene match: 9. Germline lookup yields CDR1 SGHRS and CDR2 YFSETQ. In DNA, the CDR3 is TGCGCCAGCAGCTACCTAGCGGGGGGACCGAGCGATACGCAGTATTTT. This encodes CASSYLAGGPSDTQYF.

This clonotype was counted at least ten times. This chain links TRBV7-2 with TRBJ2-1, with unresolved D. The CDR3 extends over 14 amino acids. Germline loops: CDR1 SGHTA, CDR2 FQGNSA. V dropped 2 bases and J dropped 5 bases, with 10 bases sitting between them. CDR3 protein: CASSLSLRDNEQFF. The CDR3 coding sequence is TGTGCCAGCAGCTTATCGCTACGGGACAATGAGCAGTTCTTC.

This clonotype was detected only a few times. This chain connects TRBV5-1 to TRBJ2-2; 10 bases are shared with TRBD2. This CDR3 comprises 16 residues. Germline lookup yields CDR1 SGHRS and CDR2 YFSETQ. J lost 6 bases, V lost 4 bases, and 9 bases had no gene match. The CDR3 nucleotides read TGCGCCAGCAGCCTGCCGCTAGCGGGAGAGGCCGGGGAGCTGTTTTTT. It specifies CASSLPLAGEAGELFF. Based on the CDR3 plus reference TRBV5-1 and TRBJ2-2, the full variable domain is KAGVTQTPRYLIKTRGQQVTLSCSPISGHRSVSWYQQTPGQGLQFLFEYFSETQRNKGNFPGRFSGRQFSNSRSEMNVSTLELGDSALYLCASSLPLAGEAGELFFGEGSRLTVL.

This clonotype was seen ten or more times. This rearrangement joins TRBV5-5 to TRBJ2-7; TRBD2 aligns across 7 bases. Germline trimming cut 2 bases from V and 7 bases from J; bases unmatched to any gene: 9. Germline assignment: CDR1 SGHKS and CDR2 YYEKEE (reference sequence). This CDR3 comprises 14 residues. The CDR3 reads CASSLSSGIGEQYF. The DNA for the CDR3 is TGTGCCAGCAGCTTATCCAGCGGGATCGGGGAGCAGTACTTC.

This clonotype occurred a few times. This chain joins TRBV5-5 and TRBJ2-3; D remains unclear. The CDR3 length is 17 residues. Germline V CDR1 and CDR2: SGHKS, YYEKEE (reference sequence). The V gene lost 0 bases and the J gene lost 4 bases, with 18 bases spanning the gap. The CDR3 sequence: CASSLAGGSGSADTQYF. The CDR3 nucleotides read TGTGCCAGCAGCTTGGCCGGTGGGTCTGGGTCGGCAGATACGCAGTATTTT.

The chain carries TRBV6-1 and TRBJ1-1, with a weak D call TRBD1 (5 bases). The CDR3 runs to 16 residues. In germline, CDR1 is MNHNS, CDR2 SASEGT. The V gene lost 5 bases and the J gene lost 1 base, with 17 bases spanning the gap. The CDR3 DNA follows: TGTGCCAGCAGTAGAGTAGGGGCTGGGGCGAACACTGAAGCTTTCTTT. Protein product: CASSRVGAGANTEAFF.

This clonotype came up a few times. V is TRBV29-1 and J is TRBJ2-7; the D gene could be TRBD1 or TRBD2 (5 bases each). CDR3 length: 12 amino acids. Trimming took 0 bases from V and 4 from J, leaving 7 bases between them. Germline V gene sequence: CDR1 SQVTM, CDR2 ANQGSEA. The CDR3 sequence is CSVEEGPYEQYF. The CDR3, as DNA: TGCAGCGTTGAAGAGGGACCTTACGAGCAGTACTTC.

The chain recombines TRBV20-1 with TRBJ2-1; D unresolved. The CDR3 runs 15 residues. The germline gives CDR1 DFQATT, CDR2 SNEGSKA (reference sequence). V was trimmed by 0 bases and J by 0 bases, leaving 9 bases between them. The CDR3 region is CSARDVRSSYNEQFF. The CDR3 DNA reads as TGCAGTGCTAGAGATGTGAGGAGCTCCTACAATGAGCAGTTCTTC.